Presented here are 9 T cell receptor beta chains from one specimen sequenced in a study of T cells in localized non-small cell lung cancer. Sequencing was performed with immunoSEQ multiplex PCR; in TCRdb, only in-frame clones are kept and a portion is missing. This sample yields around 19,000 clones, of which 87% are seen a single time; 9.5% to 15% belongs to the top ten. The sample here was PBMCs, taken before any cancer treatment. Source of these receptors: a man aged 35-75 years with stage II squamous cell lung carcinoma.

The chain links TRBV7-2 to TRBJ2-2; D ambiguous. This CDR3 spans 13 amino acids. The germline CDR1 and CDR2 sequences are SGHTA and FQGNSA. V dropped 5 bases and J dropped 4 bases, with 8 bases sitting between them. The CDR3 region has the DNA TGTGCCAGCAGCCTGACGGTCACCGGGGAGCTGTTTTTT. This codes for CASSLTVTGELFF. Variable domain in full (rest from reference TRBV7-2 and TRBJ2-2): GAGVSQSPSNKVTEKGKDVELRCDPISGHTALYWYRQSLGQGLEFLIYFQGNSAPDKSGLPSDRFSAERTGGSVSTLTIQRTQQEDSAVYLCASSLTVTGELFFGEGSRLTVL.

CDR3 in amino acids: CASAAGGLDIQYF. The CDR3 nucleotides are TGTGCCAGCGCCGCGGGGGGGCTTGACATTCAGTACTTC. The chain is built from TRBV25-1 and TRBJ2-4, with 9 positions matching TRBD2. This CDR3 contains 13 residues. Germline lookup yields CDR1 MGHDK and CDR2 SYGVNS. V lost 8 bases, J lost 8 bases, and 7 bases stayed unmatched.

The genes are TRBV6-1 and TRBJ1-2, with a possible D match to TRBD1 (6 bases). V shed 5 bases and J shed 8 bases, with 12 bases lying between them. The CDR3 has 12 residues. CDR1 is MNHNS and CDR2 is SASEGT in the germline V gene. DNA for the CDR3: TGTGCCAGCAGTCTAAAGGGGGAGGGCTACACCTTC. This sequence encodes CASSLKGEGYTF.

The chain uses TRBV5-1 and TRBJ2-5, with D maybe TRBD1 (5 bases). CDR3 length: 14 amino acids. From germline, CDR1 is SGHRS and CDR2 YFSETQ. V shed 2 bases and J shed 5 bases, with 13 bases lying between them. CDR3 sequence (DNA): TGCGCCAGCAGCTTCCAGGGATCCCAGGAGACCCAGTACTTC. Amino acid sequence: CASSFQGSQETQYF.

This chain connects TRBV27 to TRBJ2-3, with 12 nucleotides matching TRBD2. Germline CDR1 is MNHEY and CDR2 is SMNVEV (reference sequence). The CDR3 length is 16 residues. With V trimmed by 8 bases and J by 6 bases, 12 bases remained unmatched. The CDR3 DNA reads as TGTGCCAGCCACGCAGTGGGTCTAGCGGGGGGGGATACGCAGTATTTT. This encodes CASHAVGLAGGDTQYF.

V usage is TRBV18 and J usage is TRBJ2-7; the D gene is possibly TRBD1 (6 bases). With 2 bases removed from V and 0 bases from J, the gap between germline ends came to 11 bases. This CDR3 is built from 15 residues. Germline loops: CDR1 KGHSH, CDR2 LQKENI. The CDR3 protein is CASSPSGGHSYEQYF. CDR3 sequence (DNA): TGTGCCAGCTCACCAAGTGGGGGCCACTCCTACGAGCAGTACTTC.

The chain recombines TRBV18 with TRBJ1-1; tentatively, D is TRBD1 (6 bases). V lost 4 bases and J lost 4, with 19 bases in between. Germline V gene sequence: CDR1 KGHSH, CDR2 LQKENI. The CDR3 has 16 amino acids. The CDR3 reads CASSLNQGRGGTEAFF. The CDR3 DNA is TGTGCCAGCTCACTCAATCAGGGGCGCGGTGGCACTGAAGCTTTCTTT.

The J gene is TRBJ1-2, the V gene TRBV6-6; D unresolved. From germline, CDR1 is MNHNY and CDR2 SVGAGI (reference sequence). Deletions cut 0 bases from V and 8 bases from J, with 13 bases between. The CDR3 has 14 amino acids. CDR3 nucleotide sequence: TGTGCCAGCAGTTACTCGGCCGACACACTAGGCTACACCTTC. It specifies CASSYSADTLGYTF.

J is TRBJ1-3 and V is TRBV11-3; D is perhaps TRBD1 (6 bases). Trimming took off 2 bases at V and 0 bases at J, with 11 bases between the two ends. Per germline, CDR1 SGHNT and CDR2 YENEEA. This CDR3 is built from 16 residues. CDR3 region: CASSLWGADSGNTIYF. The CDR3 DNA reads TGTGCCAGCAGCTTATGGGGGGCAGACTCTGGAAACACCATATATTTT.